What follows are 4 T cell receptor beta chains derived from one specimen sequenced in a study of regulatory T cells in long-lasting Graves disease. As to time point: newly diagnosed GD, antithyroid drugs for less than 3 months. From PBMCs, RNA was extracted and then used to make the TCR library. The authors built TCR beta libraries using iRepertoire HTBI primers and Arm-PCR of CDR3 regions. TCRdb fed the multiplex PCR reads into MiXCR, producing one record per CDR3 protein. The sample has roughly 520,000 distinct CDR3 sequences, approximately 12% seen once. The same data also contributed to another study, on T cells in Graves' hyperthyroidism and ophthalmopathy.

The starting material was peripheral blood mononuclear cells (PBMCs), obtained at new diagnosis, from a patient treated with antithyroid drugs. The receptor set was obtained from a woman aged 25 to 39 with Graves disease.

The V and J genes are TRBV15 and TRBJ1-5, with a tentative D call TRBD1 (5 bases). With 5 bases removed from V and 4 bases from J, the gap between germline ends came to 24 bases. This CDR3 has 18 amino acids. From germline, CDR1 is LNHNV and CDR2 YYDKDF (reference sequence). The CDR3 sequence is CATSGAEGGVSGNQPQHF. In DNA, the CDR3 is TGTGCCACCAGCGGGGCGGAGGGCGGGGTTAGCGGGAATCAGCCCCAGCATTTT.

The CDR3 is CASSQVSGLMTNEQFF. The CDR3 bases are TGCGCCAGCAGCCAAGTGTCAGGGCTGATGACCAATGAGCAGTTCTTC. V is TRBV4-1 and J is TRBJ2-1; the D gene is possibly TRBD1 (5 bases). V was trimmed by 1 base and J by 6 bases, leaving 16 bases between them. There are 16 residues in the CDR3. CDR1 and CDR2 from the germline V gene are MGHRA and YSYEKL.

This clonotype was seen many times. This chain links TRBV7-9 with TRBJ1-1; D gene ambiguous. Trimming removed 4 bases at V and 3 bases at J, with 0 bases between. The length of the CDR3 is 10 residues. Per the germline V gene, CDR1 is SEHNR and CDR2 is FQNEAQ (reference sequence). The CDR3 protein is CASSYTEAFF. In DNA form, the CDR3 reads TGTGCCAGCAGCTACACTGAAGCTTTCTTT. The full variable domain, completed using reference TRBV7-9 and TRBJ1-1, is DTGVSQNPRHKITKRGQNVTFRCDPISEHNRLYWYRQTLGQGPEFLTYFQNEAQLEKSRLLSDRFSAERPKGSFSTLEIQRTEQGDSAMYLCASSYTEAFFGQGTRLTVV.

This clonotype was detected ten times or more. The chain employs TRBV6-5 and TRBJ1-1, with D unclear. This CDR3 comprises 12 residues. V lost 2 bases, J lost 5 bases, and 6 bases lay in between. Per germline, CDR1 MNHEY and CDR2 SVGAGI. CDR3 in DNA: TGTGCCAGCAGTTACGGCGAGACTGAAGCTTTCTTT. As protein: CASSYGETEAFF.